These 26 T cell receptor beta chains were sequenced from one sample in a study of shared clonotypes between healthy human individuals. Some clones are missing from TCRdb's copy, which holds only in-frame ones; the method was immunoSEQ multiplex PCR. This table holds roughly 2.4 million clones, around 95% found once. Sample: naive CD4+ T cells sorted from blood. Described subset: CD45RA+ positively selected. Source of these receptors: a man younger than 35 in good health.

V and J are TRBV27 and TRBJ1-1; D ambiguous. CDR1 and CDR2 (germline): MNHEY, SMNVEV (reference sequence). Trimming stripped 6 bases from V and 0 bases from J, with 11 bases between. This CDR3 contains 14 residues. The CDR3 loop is CASRRVRVNTEAFF. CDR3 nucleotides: TGTGCCAGCAGGCGGGTCCGGGTGAACACTGAAGCTTTCTTT.

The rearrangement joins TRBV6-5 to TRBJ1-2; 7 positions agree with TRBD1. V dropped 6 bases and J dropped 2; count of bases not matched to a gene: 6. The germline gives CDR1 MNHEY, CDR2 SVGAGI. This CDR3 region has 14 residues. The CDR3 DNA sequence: TGTGCCAGCAGCTCGGCGACAGGGAACTATGGCTACACCTTC. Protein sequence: CASSSATGNYGYTF.

The CDR3 spells CASSLKSSYEQYF. The DNA for the CDR3 is TGTGCCAGCAGCTTAAAGAGCTCCTACGAGCAGTACTTC. This chain joins TRBV13 and TRBJ2-7; D is undetermined. Germline-derived CDR1 and CDR2 are PRHDT and FYEKMQ (reference sequence). The CDR3 loop spans 13 amino acids. V was clipped by 2 bases and J by 0 bases, with 5 bases between them.

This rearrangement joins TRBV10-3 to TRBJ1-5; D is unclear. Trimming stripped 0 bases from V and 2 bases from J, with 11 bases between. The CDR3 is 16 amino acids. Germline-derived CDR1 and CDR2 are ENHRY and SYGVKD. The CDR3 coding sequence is TGTGCCATCAGTGAGTCGAAGGTAGATGGCAATCAGCCCCAGCATTTT. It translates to CAISESKVDGNQPQHF.

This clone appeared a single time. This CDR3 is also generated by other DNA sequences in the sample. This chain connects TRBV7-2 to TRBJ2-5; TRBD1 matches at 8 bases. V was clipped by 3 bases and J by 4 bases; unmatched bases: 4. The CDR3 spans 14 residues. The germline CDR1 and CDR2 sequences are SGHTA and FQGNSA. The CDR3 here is CASSFDRGSETQYF. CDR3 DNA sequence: TGTGCCAGCAGCTTCGACAGGGGATCAGAGACCCAGTACTTC.

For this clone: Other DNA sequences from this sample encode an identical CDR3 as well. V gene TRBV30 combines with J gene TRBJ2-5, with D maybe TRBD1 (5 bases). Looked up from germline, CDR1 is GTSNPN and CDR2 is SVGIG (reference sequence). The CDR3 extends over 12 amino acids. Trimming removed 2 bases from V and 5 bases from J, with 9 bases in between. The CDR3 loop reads CAWSLGRETQYF. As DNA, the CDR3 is TGTGCCTGGAGTTTGGGGCGGGAGACCCAGTACTTC.

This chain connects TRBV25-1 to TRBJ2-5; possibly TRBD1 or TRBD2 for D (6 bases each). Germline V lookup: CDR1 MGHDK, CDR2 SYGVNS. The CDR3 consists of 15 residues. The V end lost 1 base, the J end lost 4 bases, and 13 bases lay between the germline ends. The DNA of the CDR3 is TGTGCCAGCAGTGAATCTCGGGGGCTCGGAGAGACCCAGTACTTC. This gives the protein CASSESRGLGETQYF.

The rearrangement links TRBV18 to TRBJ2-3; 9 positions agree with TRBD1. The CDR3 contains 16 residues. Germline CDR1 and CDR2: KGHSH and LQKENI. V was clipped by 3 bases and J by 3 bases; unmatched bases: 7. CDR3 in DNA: TGTGCCAGCTCACCCAACAGGGGGCGGTGGACAGATACGCAGTATTTT. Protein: CASSPNRGRWTDTQYF.

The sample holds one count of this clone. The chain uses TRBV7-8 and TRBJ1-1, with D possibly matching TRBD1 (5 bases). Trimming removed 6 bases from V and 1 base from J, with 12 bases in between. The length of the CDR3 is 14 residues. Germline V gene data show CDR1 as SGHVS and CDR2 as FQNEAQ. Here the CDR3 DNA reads TGTGCCAGCAGTATACAGGATCGGAACACTGAAGCTTTCTTT. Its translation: CASSIQDRNTEAFF.

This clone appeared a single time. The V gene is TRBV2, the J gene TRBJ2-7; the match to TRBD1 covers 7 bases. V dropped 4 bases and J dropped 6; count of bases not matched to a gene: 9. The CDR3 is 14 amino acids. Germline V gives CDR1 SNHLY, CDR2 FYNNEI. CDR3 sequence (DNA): TGTGCCAGCAGTGCCACGAGGGGGCCGGGCGAGCAGTACTTC. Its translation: CASSATRGPGEQYF.

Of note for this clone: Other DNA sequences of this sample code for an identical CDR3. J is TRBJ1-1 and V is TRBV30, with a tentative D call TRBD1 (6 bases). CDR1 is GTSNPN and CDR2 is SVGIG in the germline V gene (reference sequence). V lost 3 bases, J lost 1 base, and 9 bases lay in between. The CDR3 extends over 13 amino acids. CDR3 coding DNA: TGTGCCTGGAGAGGACAGACGAACACTGAAGCTTTCTTT. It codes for CAWRGQTNTEAFF.

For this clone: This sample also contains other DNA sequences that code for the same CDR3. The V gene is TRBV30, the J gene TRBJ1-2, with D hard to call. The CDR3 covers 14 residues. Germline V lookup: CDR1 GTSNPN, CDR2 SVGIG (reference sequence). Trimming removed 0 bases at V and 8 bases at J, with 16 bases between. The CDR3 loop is CAWSVHPGVWGYTF. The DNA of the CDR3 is TGTGCCTGGAGTGTACATCCAGGCGTCTGGGGCTACACCTTC.

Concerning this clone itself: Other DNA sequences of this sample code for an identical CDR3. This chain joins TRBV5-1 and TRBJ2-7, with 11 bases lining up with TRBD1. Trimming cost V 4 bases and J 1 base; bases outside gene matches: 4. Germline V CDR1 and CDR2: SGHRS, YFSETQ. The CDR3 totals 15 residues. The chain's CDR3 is CASSRGTGGSYEQYF. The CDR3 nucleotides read TGCGCCAGCAGCCGGGGGACAGGGGGTTCCTACGAGCAGTACTTC.

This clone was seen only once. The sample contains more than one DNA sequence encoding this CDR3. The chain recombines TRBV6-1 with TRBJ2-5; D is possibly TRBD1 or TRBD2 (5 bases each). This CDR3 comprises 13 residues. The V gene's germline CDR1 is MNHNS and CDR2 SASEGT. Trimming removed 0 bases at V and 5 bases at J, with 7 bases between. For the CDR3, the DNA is TGTGCCAGCAGTGAAGCGAGGGGCGAGACCCAGTACTTC. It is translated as CASSEARGETQYF.

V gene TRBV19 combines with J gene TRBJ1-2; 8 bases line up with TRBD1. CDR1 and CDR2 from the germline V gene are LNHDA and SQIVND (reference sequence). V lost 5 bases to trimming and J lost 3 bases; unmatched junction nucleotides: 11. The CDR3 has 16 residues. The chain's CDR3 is CASSSPGQGLHYGYTF. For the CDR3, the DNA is TGTGCCAGTAGTTCCCCCGGACAGGGCCTTCACTATGGCTACACCTTC.

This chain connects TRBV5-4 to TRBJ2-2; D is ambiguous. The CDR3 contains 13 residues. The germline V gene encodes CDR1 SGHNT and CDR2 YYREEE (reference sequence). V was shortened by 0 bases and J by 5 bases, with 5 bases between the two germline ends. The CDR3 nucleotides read TGTGCCAGCAGCTTGGTGTTTACCGGGGAGCTGTTTTTT. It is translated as CASSLVFTGELFF.

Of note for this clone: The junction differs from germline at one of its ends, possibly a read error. CDR3 nucleotides: TGTGCCTGGAGTGTTGGCCGGACCTTAACCCCCTTTAGCGGTGAAAAACTGCTTTTT. Translating gives CAWSVGRTLTPFSGEKLLF. The V call is TRBV30, the J call TRBJ1-4; D remains ambiguous. This CDR3 comprises 19 residues. Germline V gene lookup returns CDR1 GTSNPN and CDR2 SVGIG (reference sequence).

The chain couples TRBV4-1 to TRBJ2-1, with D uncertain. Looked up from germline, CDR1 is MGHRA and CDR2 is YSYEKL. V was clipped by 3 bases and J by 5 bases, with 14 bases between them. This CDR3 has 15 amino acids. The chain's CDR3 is CASSQQQWANNEQFF. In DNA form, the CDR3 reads TGCGCCAGCAGCCAGCAACAGTGGGCGAACAATGAGCAGTTCTTC.

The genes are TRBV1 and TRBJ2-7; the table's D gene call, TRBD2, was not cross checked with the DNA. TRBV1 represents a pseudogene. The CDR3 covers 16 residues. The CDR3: CTSSQEGASGGHEQYF. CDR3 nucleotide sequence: TGCACCAGCAGCCAAGAGGGCGCTAGCGGGGGTCACGAGCAGTACTTC.

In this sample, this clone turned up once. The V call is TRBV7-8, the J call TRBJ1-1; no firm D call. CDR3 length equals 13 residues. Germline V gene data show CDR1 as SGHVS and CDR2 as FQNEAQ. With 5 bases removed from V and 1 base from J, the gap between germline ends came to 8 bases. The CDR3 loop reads CASSLEGNTEAFF. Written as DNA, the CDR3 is TGTGCCAGCAGCCTAGAGGGGAACACTGAAGCTTTCTTT.

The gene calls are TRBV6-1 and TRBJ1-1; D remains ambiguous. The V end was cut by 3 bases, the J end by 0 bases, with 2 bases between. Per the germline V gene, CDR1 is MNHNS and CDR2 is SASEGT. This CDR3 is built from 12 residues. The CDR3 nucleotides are TGTGCCAGCAGTGACATGAACACTGAAGCTTTCTTT. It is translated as CASSDMNTEAFF.

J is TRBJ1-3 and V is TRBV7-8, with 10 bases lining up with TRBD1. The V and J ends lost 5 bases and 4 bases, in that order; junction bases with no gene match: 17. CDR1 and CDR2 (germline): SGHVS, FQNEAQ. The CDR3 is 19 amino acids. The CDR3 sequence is CASSPRTGGGGHKGNTIYF. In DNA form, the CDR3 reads TGTGCCAGCAGCCCCCGGACAGGGGGTGGAGGACACAAAGGAAACACCATATATTTT.

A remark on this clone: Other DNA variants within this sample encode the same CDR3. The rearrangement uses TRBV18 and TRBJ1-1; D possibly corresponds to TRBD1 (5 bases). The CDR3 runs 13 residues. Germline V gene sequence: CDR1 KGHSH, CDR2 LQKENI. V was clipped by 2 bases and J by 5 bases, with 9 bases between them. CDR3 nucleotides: TGTGCCAGCTCACCAACTGGGGGGACTGAAGCTTTCTTT. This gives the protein CASSPTGGTEAFF.

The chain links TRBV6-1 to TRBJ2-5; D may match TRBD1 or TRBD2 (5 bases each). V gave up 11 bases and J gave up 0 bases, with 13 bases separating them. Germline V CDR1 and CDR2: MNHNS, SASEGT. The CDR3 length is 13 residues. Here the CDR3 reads CASHWGYQETQYF. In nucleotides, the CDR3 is TGTGCCTCCCACTGGGGGTACCAAGAGACCCAGTACTTC.

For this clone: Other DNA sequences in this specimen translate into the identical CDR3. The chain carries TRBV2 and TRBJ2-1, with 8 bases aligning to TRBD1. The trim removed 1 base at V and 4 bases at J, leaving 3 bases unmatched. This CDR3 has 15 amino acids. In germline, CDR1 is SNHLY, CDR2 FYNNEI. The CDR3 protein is CASSEGTGNYNEQFF. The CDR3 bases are TGTGCCAGCAGTGAAGGGACAGGGAATTACAATGAGCAGTTCTTC.

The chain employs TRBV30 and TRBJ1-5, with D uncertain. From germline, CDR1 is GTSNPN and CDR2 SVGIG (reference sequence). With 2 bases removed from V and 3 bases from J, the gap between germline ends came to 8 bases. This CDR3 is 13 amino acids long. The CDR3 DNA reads TGTGCCTGGAGTCCCAGCCCCAATCAGCCCCAGCATTTT. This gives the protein CAWSPSPNQPQHF.